Sequencing of this T cell receptor (beta chain) was carried out in a study of post-analysis software for immune sequencing data. For the study at large: The disease courses spanned relapsing-remitting, secondary progressive and progressive-relapsing forms of multiple sclerosis.

Study results and caveats: Samples sharing a preparation batch grouped tightly together when assessed by F measure. In multiple sclerosis, normalized Chao1 diversity was significantly below that of controls. TRBV5-6, TRBV5-1 and TRBV20-1 were among roughly five TRBV segments more frequent in patients than controls.

Germline-derived CDR1 and CDR2 are SEHNR and FQNEAQ (reference sequence). CDR3 length: 18 amino acids. Trimming at V came to 1 base and at J to 7 bases, leaving 12 bases not matched to a gene. In its sample, this clonotype was seen a few times. Its antigen remains unknown. cDNA libraries for TCR beta contained unique molecular identifiers. There were about 0.95 to 11 million T cells, and roughly 0.5 million cDNA molecules came from them. TCRdb reprocessed the PCR reads via MiXCR and lists one record per CDR3 protein. The sample yields 650,000 to 850,000 distinct CDR3 sequences, approximately 50% seen once.

The TCR was taken from a girl aged 5-17 years with multiple sclerosis. The specimen was blood. The V gene is TRBV7-9, the J gene TRBJ1-6; 8 bases are shared with TRBD1. In nucleotides, the CDR3 is TGTGCCAGCAGCTTAGGCCGGCCGGACAGGGAAAGGAATTCACCCCTCCACTTT. It encodes CASSLGRPDRERNSPLHF.